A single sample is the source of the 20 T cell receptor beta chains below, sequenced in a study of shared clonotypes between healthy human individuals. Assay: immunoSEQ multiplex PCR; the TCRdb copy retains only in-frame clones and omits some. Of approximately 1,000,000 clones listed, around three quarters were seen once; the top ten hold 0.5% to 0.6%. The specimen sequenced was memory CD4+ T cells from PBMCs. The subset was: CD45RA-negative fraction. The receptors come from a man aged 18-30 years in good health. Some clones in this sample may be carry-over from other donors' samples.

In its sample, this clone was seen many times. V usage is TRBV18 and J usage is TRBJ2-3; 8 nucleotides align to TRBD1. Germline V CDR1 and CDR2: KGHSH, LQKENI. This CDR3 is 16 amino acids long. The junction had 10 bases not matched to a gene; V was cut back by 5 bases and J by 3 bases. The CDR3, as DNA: TGTGCCAGCTCATTCACAGGACAGGGTTTAACAGATACGCAGTATTTT. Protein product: CASSFTGQGLTDTQYF.

The CDR3 region is CASSPTGGRKDTQYF. The CDR3, as DNA: TGTGCCAGCAGTCCTACAGGGGGCCGTAAGGATACGCAGTATTTT. The chain employs TRBV28 and TRBJ2-3, with 9 bases aligning to TRBD1. Germline CDR1 reads MDHEN; CDR2 reads SYDVKM. With 5 bases clipped from V and 6 bases from J, the junction kept 9 bases outside the gene matches. The CDR3 is 15 residues long.

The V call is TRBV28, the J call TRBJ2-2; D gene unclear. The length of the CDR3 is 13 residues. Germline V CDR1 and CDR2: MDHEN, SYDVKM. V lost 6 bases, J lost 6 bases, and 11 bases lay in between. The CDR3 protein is CASRWTESGELFF. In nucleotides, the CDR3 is TGTGCCAGCAGATGGACCGAGTCCGGGGAGCTGTTTTTT.

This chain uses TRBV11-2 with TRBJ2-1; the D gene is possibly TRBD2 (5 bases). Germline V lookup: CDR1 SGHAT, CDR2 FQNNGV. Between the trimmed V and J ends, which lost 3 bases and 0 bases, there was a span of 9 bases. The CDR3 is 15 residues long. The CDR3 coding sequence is TGTGCCAGCAGCTTTCGGAGGAGCTCCTACAATGAGCAGTTCTTC. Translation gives CASSFRRSSYNEQFF.

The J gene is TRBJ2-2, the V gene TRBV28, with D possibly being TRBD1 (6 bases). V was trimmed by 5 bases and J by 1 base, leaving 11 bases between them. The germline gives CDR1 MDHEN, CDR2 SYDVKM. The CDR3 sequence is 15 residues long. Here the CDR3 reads CASSPSGQNTGELFF. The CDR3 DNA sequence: TGTGCCAGCAGTCCCTCGGGACAGAACACCGGGGAGCTGTTTTTT.

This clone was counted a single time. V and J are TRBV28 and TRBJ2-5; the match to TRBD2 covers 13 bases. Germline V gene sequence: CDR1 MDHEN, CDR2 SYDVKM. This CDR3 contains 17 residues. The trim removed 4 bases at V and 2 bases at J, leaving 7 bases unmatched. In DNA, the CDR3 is TGTGCCAGCAGTTCCCTGGGACTAGCGGGACAACAAGAGACCCAGTACTTC. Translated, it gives CASSSLGLAGQQETQYF.

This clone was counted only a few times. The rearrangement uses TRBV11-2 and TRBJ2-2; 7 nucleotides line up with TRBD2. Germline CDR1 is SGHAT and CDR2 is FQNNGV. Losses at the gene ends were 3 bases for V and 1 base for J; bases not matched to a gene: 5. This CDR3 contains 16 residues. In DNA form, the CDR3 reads TGTGCCAGCAGCTTTCCGGCTAGCGGGAACACCGGGGAGCTGTTTTTT. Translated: CASSFPASGNTGELFF.

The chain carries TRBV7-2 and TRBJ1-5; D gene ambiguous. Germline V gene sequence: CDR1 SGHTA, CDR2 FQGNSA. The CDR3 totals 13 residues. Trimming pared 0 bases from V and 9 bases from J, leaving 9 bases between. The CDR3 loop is CASSLALGWPQHF. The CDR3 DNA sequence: TGTGCCAGCAGCTTAGCGCTTGGCTGGCCCCAGCATTTT.

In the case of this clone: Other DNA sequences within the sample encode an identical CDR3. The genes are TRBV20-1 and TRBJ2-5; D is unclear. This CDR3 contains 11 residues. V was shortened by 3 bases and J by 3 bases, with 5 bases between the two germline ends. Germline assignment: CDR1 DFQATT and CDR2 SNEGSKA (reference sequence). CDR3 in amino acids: CSARKEETQYF. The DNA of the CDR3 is TGCAGTGCTAGGAAAGAAGAGACCCAGTACTTC.

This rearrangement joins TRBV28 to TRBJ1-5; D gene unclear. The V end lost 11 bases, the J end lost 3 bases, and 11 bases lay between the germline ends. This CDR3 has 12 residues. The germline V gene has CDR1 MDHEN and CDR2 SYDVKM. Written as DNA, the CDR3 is TGTGCCTGGGGAGCTTACAATCAGCCCCAGCATTTT. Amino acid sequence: CAWGAYNQPQHF.

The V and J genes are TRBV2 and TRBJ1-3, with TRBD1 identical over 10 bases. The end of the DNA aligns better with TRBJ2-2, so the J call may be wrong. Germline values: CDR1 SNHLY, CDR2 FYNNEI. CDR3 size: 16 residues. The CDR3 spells CASSGTGVGLTGELFF. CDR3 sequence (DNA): TGTGCCAGCTCCGGGACAGGGGTCGGTCTCACCGGGGAGCTGTTTTTT.

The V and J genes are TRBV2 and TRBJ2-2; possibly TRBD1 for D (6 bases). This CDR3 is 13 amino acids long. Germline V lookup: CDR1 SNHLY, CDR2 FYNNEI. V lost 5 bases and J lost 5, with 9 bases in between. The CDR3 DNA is TGTGCCAGCAGTAACAGGGTAACCGGGGAGCTGTTTTTT. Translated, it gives CASSNRVTGELFF.

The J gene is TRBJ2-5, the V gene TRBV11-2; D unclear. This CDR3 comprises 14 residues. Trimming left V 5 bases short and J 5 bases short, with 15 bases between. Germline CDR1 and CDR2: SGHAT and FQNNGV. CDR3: CASSDRAQAETQYF. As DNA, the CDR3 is TGTGCCAGCAGCGACCGGGCTCAGGCGGAGACCCAGTACTTC. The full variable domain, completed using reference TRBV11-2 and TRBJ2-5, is EAGVAQSPRYKIIEKRQSVAFWCNPISGHATLYWYQQILGQGPKLLIQFQNNGVVDDSQLPKDRFSAERLKGVDSTLKIQPAKLEDSAVYLCASSDRAQAETQYFGPGTRLLVL.

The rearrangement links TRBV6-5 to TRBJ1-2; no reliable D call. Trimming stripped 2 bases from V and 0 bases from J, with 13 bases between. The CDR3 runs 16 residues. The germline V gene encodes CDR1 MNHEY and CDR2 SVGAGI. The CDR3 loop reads CASSYDRALANYGYTF. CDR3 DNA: TGTGCCAGCAGTTACGACCGGGCACTAGCTAACTATGGCTACACCTTC.

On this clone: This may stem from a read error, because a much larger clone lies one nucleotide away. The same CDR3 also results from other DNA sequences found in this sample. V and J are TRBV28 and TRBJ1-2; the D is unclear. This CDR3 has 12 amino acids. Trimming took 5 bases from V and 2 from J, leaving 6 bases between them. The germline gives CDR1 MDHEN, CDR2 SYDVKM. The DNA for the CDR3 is TGTGCCAGCAGTCCAGCAAACTATGGCTACACCTTC. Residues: CASSPANYGYTF.

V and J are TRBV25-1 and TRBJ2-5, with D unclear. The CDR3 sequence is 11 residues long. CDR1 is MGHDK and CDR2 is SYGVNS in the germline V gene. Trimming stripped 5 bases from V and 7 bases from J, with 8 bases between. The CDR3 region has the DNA TGTGCCAGCAGTCAGATAACGACCCAGTACTTC. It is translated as CASSQITTQYF.

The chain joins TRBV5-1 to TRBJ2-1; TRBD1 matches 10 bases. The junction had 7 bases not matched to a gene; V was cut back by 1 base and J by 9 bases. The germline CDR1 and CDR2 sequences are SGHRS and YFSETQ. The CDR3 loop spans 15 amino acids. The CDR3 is CASSLRDRGIREQFF. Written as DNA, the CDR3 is TGCGCCAGCAGCTTGAGGGACAGGGGTATCCGTGAGCAGTTCTTC.

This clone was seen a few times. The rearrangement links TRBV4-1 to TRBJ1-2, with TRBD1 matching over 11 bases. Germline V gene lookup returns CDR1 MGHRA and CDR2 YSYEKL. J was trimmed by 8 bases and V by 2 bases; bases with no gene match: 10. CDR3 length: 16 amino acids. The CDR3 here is CASSQIYGQGAGGYTF. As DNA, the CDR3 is TGCGCCAGCAGCCAAATCTACGGACAGGGGGCGGGAGGCTACACCTTC.

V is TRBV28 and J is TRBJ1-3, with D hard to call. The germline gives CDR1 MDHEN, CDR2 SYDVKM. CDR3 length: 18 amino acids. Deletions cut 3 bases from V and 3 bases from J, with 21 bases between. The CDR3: CASSFSGRGTSGGNTIYF. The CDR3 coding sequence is TGTGCCAGCAGTTTTTCTGGGCGGGGTACCTCTGGTGGAAACACCATATATTTT.

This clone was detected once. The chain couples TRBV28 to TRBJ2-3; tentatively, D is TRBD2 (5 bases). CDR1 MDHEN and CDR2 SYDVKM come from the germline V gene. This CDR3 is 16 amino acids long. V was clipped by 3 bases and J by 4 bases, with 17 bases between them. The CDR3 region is CASSFLGRTGADTQYF. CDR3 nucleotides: TGTGCCAGCAGTTTTCTCGGCAGGACCGGGGCAGATACGCAGTATTTT.